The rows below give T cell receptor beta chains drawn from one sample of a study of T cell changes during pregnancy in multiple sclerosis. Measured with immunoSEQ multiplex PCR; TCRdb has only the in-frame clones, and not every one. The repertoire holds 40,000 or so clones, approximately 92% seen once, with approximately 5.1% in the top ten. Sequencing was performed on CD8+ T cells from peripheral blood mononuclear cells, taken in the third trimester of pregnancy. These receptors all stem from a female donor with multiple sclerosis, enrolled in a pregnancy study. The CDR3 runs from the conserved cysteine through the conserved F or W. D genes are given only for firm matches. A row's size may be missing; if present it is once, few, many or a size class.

TGTGCCAGCAGTGAAGCGGAAGGTGCGGACGAGCAGTACTTC,CASSEAEGADEQYF,.,TRBJ2-7,once,TRBV6-1
TGTGCCAGTAGTATAGTGGGGACAGGACCCTTTTCTGAGCAGTTCTTC,CASSIVGTGPFSEQFF,TRBD1,TRBJ2-1,.,TRBV19
TGTGCCAGCAGTACGGGAACCCGATTCAATGAGCAGTTCTTC,CASSTGTRFNEQFF,.,TRBJ2-1,few,TRBV27
TGTGCCAGCAGCGCCGAGACAGGGGGCAGCCAAGAGACCCAGTACTTC,CASSAETGGSQETQYF,TRBD1,TRBJ2-5,.,TRBV9
TGTGCCAGCAGCCAGAGGAGTCGGGATGGTGTTACAGATACGCAGTATTTT,CASSQRSRDGVTDTQYF,.,TRBJ2-3,.,TRBV11-3
TGTGCCAGCAGCCGGAGTTTGACCGGGGAGCTGTTTTTT,CASSRSLTGELFF,.,TRBJ2-2,.,TRBV7-3
TGTGCCAGTAGTATACCCGGGACAGATGCAACTAATGAAAAACTGTTTTTT,CASSIPGTDATNEKLFF,TRBD1,TRBJ1-4,.,TRBV19
TGTGCCAGCAGTTGGGGCGGGAGGGCCGGGGAGCTGTTTTTT,CASSWGGRAGELFF,TRBD2,TRBJ2-2,.,TRBV27
TGCGCCAGCAGCCAACCTTTGACTAGCGGCTCCTACAATGAGCAGTTCTTC,CASSQPLTSGSYNEQFF,TRBD2,TRBJ2-1,.,TRBV4-1
TGTGCCAGTAGGAGCCCCACTGAAGCTTTCTTT,CASRSPTEAFF,.,TRBJ1-1,.,TRBV19
TGTGCCTGGAGTGTAGGAACAGCCGGGGAGCTGTTTTTT,CAWSVGTAGELFF,.,TRBJ2-2,.,TRBV30
TGCAGCGTTGTAACGGGAGAGAAGGTATCCTACAATGAGCAGTTCTTC,CSVVTGEKVSYNEQFF,.,TRBJ2-1,.,TRBV29-1
TGTGCCAGCATCTTACGACTAGCGGGATTAGGGGATACGCAGTATTTT,CASILRLAGLGDTQYF,TRBD2,TRBJ2-3,.,TRBV2
TGTGCCAGCAGCTTAAATTCAAACACAGATACGCAGTATTTT,CASSLNSNTDTQYF,.,TRBJ2-3,.,TRBV7-2
TGTGCCAGCAGCCATTTACAGGGTCTGAACACTGAAGCTTTCTTT,CASSHLQGLNTEAFF,.,TRBJ1-1,.,TRBV16
TGTGCCAGCAGCTCTGGGACAGAGGGTTACAAGCAGTACTTC,CASSSGTEGYKQYF,TRBD1,TRBJ2-7,.,TRBV7-9
TGTGCCAGTAGTATAGCTCCAGGGTACGCTGAAGCTTTCTTT,CASSIAPGYAEAFF,.,TRBJ1-1,.,TRBV19
TGTGCCAGCAGTATTACAGGGGGAACTGAAGCTTTCTTT,CASSITGGTEAFF,TRBD1,TRBJ1-1,.,TRBV6-5
TGTGCCAGCAGGAAGCGGGGAAATGAGGCAGATACGCAGTATTTT,CASRKRGNEADTQYF,TRBD2,TRBJ2-3,.,TRBV7-8
TGTGCCAGCAGCCTGATGGAGGGCGCGGGAACTGAAGCTTTCTTT,CASSLMEGAGTEAFF,.,TRBJ1-1,.,TRBV5-6
TGTGCCAGCAGCTTAGCGGGAGTGGGTTACGAGCAGTACTTC,CASSLAGVGYEQYF,.,TRBJ2-7,.,TRBV11-2
TGTGCCAGCAGTTTCGGGGACAGGGGCATCTACGAGCAGTACTTC,CASSFGDRGIYEQYF,TRBD1,TRBJ2-7,.,TRBV28
TGTGCCAGCAGTGCCGGGATCACTGAAGCTTTCTTT,CASSAGITEAFF,.,TRBJ1-1,once,TRBV2
TGTGCCAGCCATGGGAGGGTTTCGGACACCGGGGAGCTGTTTTTT,CASHGRVSDTGELFF,TRBD2,TRBJ2-2,.,TRBV27
TGTGCCAGCAGCTCCGGGACTAGCGGGAGGCCGAACTACGAGCAGTACTTC,CASSSGTSGRPNYEQYF,TRBD2,TRBJ2-7,.,TRBV7-9
TGTGCCAGCAGAGAACCGGGAATCCAAGGGATTTGGTATGGCTACACCTTC,CASREPGIQGIWYGYTF,.,TRBJ1-2,.,TRBV25-1
TGTGCCAGCAGCTTTACAGGGGTCCCCTACAATGAGCAGTTCTTC,CASSFTGVPYNEQFF,TRBD1,TRBJ2-1,.,TRBV5-4
TGCGCCAGCAGCCAAGGACAGGGGTGGTCGAATGAGCAGTTCTTC,CASSQGQGWSNEQFF,TRBD1,TRBJ2-1,.,TRBV4-3
TGCGCCAGCAGCCAAGACTTAGTCTTCGAGCAGTACTTC,CASSQDLVFEQYF,.,TRBJ2-7,.,TRBV4-1
TGTGCCTGGAGGGGTCGGGGTTCGGGGGAGCAGTACTTC,CAWRGRGSGEQYF,.,TRBJ2-7,.,TRBV30
TGTGCCAGTAAGTTCGGCAATGAGCAGTTCTTC,CASKFGNEQFF,.,TRBJ2-1,once,TRBV19
TGTGCCAGCAGTGACGCGGGCGGGAGGGGCACAGATACGCAGTATTTT,CASSDAGGRGTDTQYF,TRBD2,TRBJ2-3,medium-sized,TRBV6-4
TGTGCCAGCAGTCCCACTGGCCGGGGATACGACACTGAAGCTTTCTTT,CASSPTGRGYDTEAFF,.,TRBJ1-1,.,TRBV27
TGTGCCAGCAGCTTGGCCCAAGACAGCTACCAAGAGACCCAGTACTTC,CASSLAQDSYQETQYF,.,TRBJ2-5,.,TRBV5-6
TGTGCCACCAGCAGAGTAGAGGGCGGCACTGAAGCTTTCTTT,CATSRVEGGTEAFF,.,TRBJ1-1,.,TRBV15